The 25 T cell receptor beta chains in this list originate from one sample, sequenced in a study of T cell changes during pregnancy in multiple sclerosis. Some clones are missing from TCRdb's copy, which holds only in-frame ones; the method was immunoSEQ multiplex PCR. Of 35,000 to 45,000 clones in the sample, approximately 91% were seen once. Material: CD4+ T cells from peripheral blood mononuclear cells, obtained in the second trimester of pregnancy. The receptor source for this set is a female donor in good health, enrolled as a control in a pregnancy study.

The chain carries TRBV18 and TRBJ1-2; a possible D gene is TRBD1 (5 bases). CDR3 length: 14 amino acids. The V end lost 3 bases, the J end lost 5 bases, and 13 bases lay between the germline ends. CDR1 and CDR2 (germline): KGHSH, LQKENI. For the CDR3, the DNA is TGTGCCAGCTCACCCCCGGGGGACCTTTATGGCTACACCTTC. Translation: CASSPPGDLYGYTF.

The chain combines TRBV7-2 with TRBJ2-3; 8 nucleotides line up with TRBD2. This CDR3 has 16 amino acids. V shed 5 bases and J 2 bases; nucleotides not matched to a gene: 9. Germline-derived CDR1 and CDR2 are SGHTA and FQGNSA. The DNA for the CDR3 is TGTGCCAGCAGCCTCTTAGCGGGGAGTACCACAGATACGCAGTATTTT. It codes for CASSLLAGSTTDTQYF.

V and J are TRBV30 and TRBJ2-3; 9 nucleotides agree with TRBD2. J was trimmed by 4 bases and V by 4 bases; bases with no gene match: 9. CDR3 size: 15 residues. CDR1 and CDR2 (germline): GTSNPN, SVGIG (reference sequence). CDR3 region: CAWTPAGGPPDTQYF. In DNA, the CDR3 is TGTGCCTGGACTCCCGCGGGAGGGCCGCCAGATACGCAGTATTTT.

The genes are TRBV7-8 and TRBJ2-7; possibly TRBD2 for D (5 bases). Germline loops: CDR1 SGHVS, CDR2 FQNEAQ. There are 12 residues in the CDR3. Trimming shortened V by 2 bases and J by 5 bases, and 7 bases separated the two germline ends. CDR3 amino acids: CASSLKGDEQYF. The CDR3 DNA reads TGTGCCAGCAGCTTAAAGGGAGACGAGCAGTACTTC.

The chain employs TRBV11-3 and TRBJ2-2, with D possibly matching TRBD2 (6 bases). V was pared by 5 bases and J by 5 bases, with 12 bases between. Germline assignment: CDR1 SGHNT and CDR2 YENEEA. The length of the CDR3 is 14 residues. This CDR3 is CASSRKGLTGELFF. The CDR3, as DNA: TGTGCCAGCAGCCGAAAGGGACTTACCGGGGAGCTGTTTTTT. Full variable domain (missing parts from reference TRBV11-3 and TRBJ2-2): EAGVVQSPRYKIIEKKQPVAFWCNPISGHNTLYWYLQNLGQGPELLIRYENEEAVDDSQLPKDRFSAERLKGVDSTLKIQPAELGDSAVYLCASSRKGLTGELFFGEGSRLTVL.

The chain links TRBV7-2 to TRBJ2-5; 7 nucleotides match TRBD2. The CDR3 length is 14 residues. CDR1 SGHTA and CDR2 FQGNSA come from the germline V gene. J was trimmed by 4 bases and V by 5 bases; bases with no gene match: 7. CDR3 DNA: TGTGCCAGCAGCCCGCCGGGAGGAGGAGAGACCCAGTACTTC. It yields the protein CASSPPGGGETQYF.

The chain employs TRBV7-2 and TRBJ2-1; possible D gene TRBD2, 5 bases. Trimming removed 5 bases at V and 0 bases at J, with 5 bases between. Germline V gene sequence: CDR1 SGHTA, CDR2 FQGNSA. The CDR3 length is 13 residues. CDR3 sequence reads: CASSGSSYNEQFF. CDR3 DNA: TGTGCCAGCAGCGGGAGCTCCTACAATGAGCAGTTCTTC.

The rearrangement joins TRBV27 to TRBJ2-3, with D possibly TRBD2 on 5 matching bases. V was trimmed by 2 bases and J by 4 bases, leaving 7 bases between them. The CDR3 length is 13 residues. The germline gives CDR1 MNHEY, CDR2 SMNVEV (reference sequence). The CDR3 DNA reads TGTGCCAGCAGTTTACTAGCCGCAGATACGCAGTATTTT. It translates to CASSLLAADTQYF.

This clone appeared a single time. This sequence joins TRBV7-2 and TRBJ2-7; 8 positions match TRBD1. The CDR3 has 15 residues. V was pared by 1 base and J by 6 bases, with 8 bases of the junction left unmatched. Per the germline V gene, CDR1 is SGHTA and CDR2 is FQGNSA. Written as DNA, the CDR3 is TGTGCCAGCAGCTTAGGGCGGCAGGGGGCTGGCGAGCAGTACTTC. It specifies CASSLGRQGAGEQYF.

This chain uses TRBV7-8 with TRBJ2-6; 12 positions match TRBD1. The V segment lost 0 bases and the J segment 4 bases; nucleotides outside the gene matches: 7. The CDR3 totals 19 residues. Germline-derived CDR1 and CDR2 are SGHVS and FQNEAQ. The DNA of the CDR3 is TGTGCCAGCAGCTTAGCGCCGGGACAGGGGGCTCAAGGGGCCAACGTCCTGACTTTC. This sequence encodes CASSLAPGQGAQGANVLTF.

CDR3 DNA: TGTGCCAGCAGCGTCACAGGGGGCGCTAACTATGGCTACACCTTC. Translated: CASSVTGGANYGYTF. The rearrangement joins TRBV5-4 to TRBJ1-2, with 9 bases aligning to TRBD1. The V gene end was trimmed by 4 bases and the J gene end by 0 bases; junction bases not matched to a gene: 4. Germline values: CDR1 SGHNT, CDR2 YYREEE (reference sequence). There are 15 residues in the CDR3.

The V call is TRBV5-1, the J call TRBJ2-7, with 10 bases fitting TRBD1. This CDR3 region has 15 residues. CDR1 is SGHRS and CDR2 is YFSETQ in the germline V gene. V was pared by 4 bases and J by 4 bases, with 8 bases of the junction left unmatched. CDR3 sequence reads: CASSISGTGVYEQYF. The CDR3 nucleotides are TGCGCCAGCAGCATCTCCGGGACAGGGGTATACGAGCAGTACTTC.

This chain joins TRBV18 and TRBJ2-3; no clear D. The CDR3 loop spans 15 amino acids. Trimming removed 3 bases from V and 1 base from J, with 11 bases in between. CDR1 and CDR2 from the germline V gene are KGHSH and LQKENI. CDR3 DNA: TGTGCCAGCTCACCTTCGCGGAGTCGCACAGATACGCAGTATTTT. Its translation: CASSPSRSRTDTQYF.

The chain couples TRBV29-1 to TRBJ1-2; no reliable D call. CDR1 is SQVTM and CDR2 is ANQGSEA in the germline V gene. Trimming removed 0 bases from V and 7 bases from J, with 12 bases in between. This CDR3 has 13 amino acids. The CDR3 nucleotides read TGCAGCGTTGAAGACGACCGTGAGGGTGGCTACACCTTC. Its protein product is CSVEDDREGGYTF.

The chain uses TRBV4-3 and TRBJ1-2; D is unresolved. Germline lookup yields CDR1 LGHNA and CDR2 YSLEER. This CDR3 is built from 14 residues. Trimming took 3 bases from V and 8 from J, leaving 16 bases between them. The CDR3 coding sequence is TGCGCCAGCAGCCATACCTTCGGGGTCGGGGGCTACACCTTC. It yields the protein CASSHTFGVGGYTF.

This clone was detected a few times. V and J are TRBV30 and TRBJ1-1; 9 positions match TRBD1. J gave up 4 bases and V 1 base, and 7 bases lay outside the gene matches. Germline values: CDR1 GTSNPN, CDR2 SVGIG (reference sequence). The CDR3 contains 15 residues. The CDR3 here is CAWSGTGTGSTEAFF. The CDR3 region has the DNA TGTGCCTGGAGTGGAACCGGGACAGGGTCCACTGAAGCTTTCTTT.

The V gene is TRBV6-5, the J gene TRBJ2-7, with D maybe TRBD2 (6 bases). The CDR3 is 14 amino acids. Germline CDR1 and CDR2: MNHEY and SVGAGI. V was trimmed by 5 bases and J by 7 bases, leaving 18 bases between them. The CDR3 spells CASSRSVKGGEQYF. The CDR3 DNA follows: TGTGCCAGCAGTAGGTCAGTGAAGGGAGGTGAGCAGTACTTC.

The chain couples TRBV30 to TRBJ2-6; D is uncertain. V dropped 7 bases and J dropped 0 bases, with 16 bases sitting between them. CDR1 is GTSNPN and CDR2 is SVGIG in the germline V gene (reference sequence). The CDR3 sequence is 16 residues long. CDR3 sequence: CALAAAISSGANVLTF. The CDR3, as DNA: TGTGCCTTGGCGGCCGCGATTAGCTCTGGGGCCAACGTCCTGACTTTC. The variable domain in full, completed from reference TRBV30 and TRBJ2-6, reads SQTIHQWPATLVQPVGSPLSLECTVEGTSNPNLYWYRQAAGRGLQLLFYSVGIGQISSEVPQNLSASRPQDRQFILSSKKLLLSDSGFYLCALAAAISSGANVLTFGAGSRLTVL.

The CDR3 region has the DNA TGTGCCAGCACTTTATCCGGGCAGGGGAAAAACATTCAGTACTTC. It translates to CASTLSGQGKNIQYF. V is TRBV2 and J is TRBJ2-4; D might be TRBD1 (6 bases). The CDR3 has 15 residues. Trimming removed 7 bases at V and 4 bases at J, with 17 bases between. CDR1 SNHLY and CDR2 FYNNEI come from the germline V gene.

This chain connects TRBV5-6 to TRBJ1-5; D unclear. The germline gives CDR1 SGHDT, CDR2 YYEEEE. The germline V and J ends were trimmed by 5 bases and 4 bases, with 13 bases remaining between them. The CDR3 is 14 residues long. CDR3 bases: TGTGCCAGCAGGTCCTGGAGTGCGAATCAGCCCCAGCATTTT. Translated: CASRSWSANQPQHF.

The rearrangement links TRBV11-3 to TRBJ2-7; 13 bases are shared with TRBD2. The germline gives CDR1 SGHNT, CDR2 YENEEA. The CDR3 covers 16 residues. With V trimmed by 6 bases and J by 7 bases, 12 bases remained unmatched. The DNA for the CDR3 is TGTGCCAGCAGTCCCGGCCGGACTAGCGGGAGCAGGGAGCAGTACTTC. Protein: CASSPGRTSGSREQYF.

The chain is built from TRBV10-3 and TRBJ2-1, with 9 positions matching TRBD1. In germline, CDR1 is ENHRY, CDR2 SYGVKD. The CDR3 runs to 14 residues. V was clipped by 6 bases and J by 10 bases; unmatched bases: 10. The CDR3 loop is CAIRAGTGSDEQFF. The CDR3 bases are TGTGCCATCAGAGCCGGGACAGGGTCAGACGAGCAGTTCTTC.

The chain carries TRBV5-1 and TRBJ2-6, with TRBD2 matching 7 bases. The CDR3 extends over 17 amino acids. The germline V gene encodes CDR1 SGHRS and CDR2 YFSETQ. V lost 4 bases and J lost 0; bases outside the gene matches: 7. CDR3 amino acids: CASSAGGGISGANVLTF. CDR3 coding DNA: TGCGCCAGCAGCGCTGGGGGGGGTATCTCTGGGGCCAACGTCCTGACTTTC.

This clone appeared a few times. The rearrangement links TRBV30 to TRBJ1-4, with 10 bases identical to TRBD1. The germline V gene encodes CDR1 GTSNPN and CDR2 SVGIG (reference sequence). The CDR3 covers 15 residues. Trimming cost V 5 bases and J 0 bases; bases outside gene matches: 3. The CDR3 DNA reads TGTGCCTGGGGGACAGGGGTTTCAACTAATGAAAAACTGTTTTTT. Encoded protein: CAWGTGVSTNEKLFF. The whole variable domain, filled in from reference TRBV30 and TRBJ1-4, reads SQTIHQWPATLVQPVGSPLSLECTVEGTSNPNLYWYRQAAGRGLQLLFYSVGIGQISSEVPQNLSASRPQDRQFILSSKKLLLSDSGFYLCAWGTGVSTNEKLFFGSGTQLSVL.

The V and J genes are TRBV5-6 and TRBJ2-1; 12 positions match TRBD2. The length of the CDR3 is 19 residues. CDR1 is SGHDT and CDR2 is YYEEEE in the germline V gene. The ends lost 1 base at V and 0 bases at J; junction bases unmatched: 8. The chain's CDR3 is CASSLIGLAGPSSYNEQFF. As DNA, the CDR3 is TGTGCCAGCAGCTTGATTGGACTAGCGGGGCCAAGCTCCTACAATGAGCAGTTCTTC.